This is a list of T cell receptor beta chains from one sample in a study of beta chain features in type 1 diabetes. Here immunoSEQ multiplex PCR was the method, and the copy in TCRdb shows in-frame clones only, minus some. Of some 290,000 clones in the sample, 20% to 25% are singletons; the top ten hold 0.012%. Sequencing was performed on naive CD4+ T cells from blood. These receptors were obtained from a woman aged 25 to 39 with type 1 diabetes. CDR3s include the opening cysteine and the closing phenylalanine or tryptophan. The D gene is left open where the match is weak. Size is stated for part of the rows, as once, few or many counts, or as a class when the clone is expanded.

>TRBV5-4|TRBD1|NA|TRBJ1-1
CASSPPGQYEEAFF
TGTGCCAGCAGCCCACCGGGACAGTACGAAGAGGCTTTCTTT
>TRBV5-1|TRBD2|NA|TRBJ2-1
CASSLAGLAGDEQFF
TGCGCCAGCAGCTTGGCCGGACTAGCGGGAGACGAGCAGTTCTTC
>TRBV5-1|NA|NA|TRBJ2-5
CASSLAVQETQYF
TGCGCCAGCAGCCTGGCCGTACAAGAGACCCAGTACTTC
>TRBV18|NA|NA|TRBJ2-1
CASSPPRGYNEQFF
TGTGCCAGCTCACCACCCCGAGGCTACAATGAGCAGTTCTTC
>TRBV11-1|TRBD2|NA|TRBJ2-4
CASSRGGLADAKNIQYF
TGTGCCAGCAGCCGCGGGGGGCTAGCGGACGCCAAAAACATTCAGTACTTC
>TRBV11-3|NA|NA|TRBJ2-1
CASSLGGLFEQFF
TGTGCCAGCAGCCTCGGAGGACTCTTTGAGCAGTTCTTC
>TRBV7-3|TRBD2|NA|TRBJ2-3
CASSPIAGGSDTQYF
TGTGCCAGCAGCCCGATAGCGGGAGGCTCAGATACGCAGTATTTT
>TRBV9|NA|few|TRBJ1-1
CASSVVGFGGTEAFF
TGTGCCAGCAGCGTAGTAGGATTCGGCGGTACTGAAGCTTTCTTT
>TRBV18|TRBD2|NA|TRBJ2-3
CASSPGTSGDTQYF
TGTGCCAGCTCACCCGGGACTAGCGGAGATACGCAGTATTTT
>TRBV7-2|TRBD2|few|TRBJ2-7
CASSLDSGSGEQYF
TGTGCCAGCAGCTTAGATAGCGGGAGCGGGGAGCAGTACTTC
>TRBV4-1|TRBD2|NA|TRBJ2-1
CASSQHITSGEQFF
TGCGCCAGCAGCCAACACATTACTAGCGGGGAGCAGTTCTTC
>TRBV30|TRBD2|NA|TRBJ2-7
CAWTRGSGGNQYF
TGTGCCTGGACGAGAGGTAGCGGGGGCAACCAGTACTTC
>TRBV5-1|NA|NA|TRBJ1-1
CASREGENTEAFF
TGCGCCAGCAGAGAGGGGGAGAACACTGAAGCTTTCTTT
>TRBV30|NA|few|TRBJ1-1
CASSPVAIEAFF
TGTGCCTCCTCCCCCGTGGCCATTGAAGCTTTCTTT
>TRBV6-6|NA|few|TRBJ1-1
CASSYLQGMNTEAFF
TGTGCCAGCAGTTACCTACAGGGTATGAACACTGAAGCTTTCTTT
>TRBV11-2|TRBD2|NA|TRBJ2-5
CASSLSIAGALETQYF
TGTGCCAGCAGCTTAAGTATAGCGGGAGCTCTAGAGACCCAGTACTTC
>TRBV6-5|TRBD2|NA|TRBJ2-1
CASESSGVSYNEQFF
TGTGCCAGCGAATCTAGCGGAGTCTCCTACAATGAGCAGTTCTTC
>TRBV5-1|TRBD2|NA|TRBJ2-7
CASSISGTSVNRGEQYF
TGCGCCAGCAGCATCTCCGGGACTAGCGTTAACCGAGGCGAGCAGTACTTC
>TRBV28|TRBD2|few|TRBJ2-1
CASSLAGVNEQFF
TGTGCCAGCAGCTTAGCGGGAGTCAATGAGCAGTTCTTC
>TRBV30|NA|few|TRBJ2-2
CAWSHAQGPGELFF
TGTGCCTGGAGTCATGCGCAGGGGCCCGGGGAGCTGTTTTTT
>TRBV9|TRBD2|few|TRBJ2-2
CASSLSIGGRAGGELFF
TGTGCCAGCAGCCTTAGCATTGGCGGGAGGGCCGGCGGGGAGCTGTTTTTT
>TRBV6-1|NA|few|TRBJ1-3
CASSPSPGHTIYF
TGTGCCAGCAGTCCCAGCCCGGGTCACACCATATATTTT
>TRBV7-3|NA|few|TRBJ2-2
CASSLGLPTGELFF
TGTGCCAGCAGCTTGGGCCTACCCACCGGGGAGCTGTTTTTT
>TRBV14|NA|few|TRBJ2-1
CASSRLGGSSYNEQFF
TGTGCCAGCAGCCGGCTAGGAGGGAGCTCCTACAATGAGCAGTTCTTC
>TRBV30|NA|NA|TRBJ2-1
CAWSLGGGVGEQFF
TGTGCCTGGAGCCTCGGTGGGGGCGTGGGTGAGCAGTTCTTC
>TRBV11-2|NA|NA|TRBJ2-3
CASSLVPGHSDTQYF
TGTGCCAGCAGCCTCGTCCCGGGACATTCAGATACGCAGTATTTT
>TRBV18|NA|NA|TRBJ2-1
CASVVTGAYNEQFF
TGTGCCAGCGTGGTTACGGGGGCCTACAATGAGCAGTTCTTC
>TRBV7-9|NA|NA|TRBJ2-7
CASSSPRGMEYF
TGTGCCAGCAGCTCTCCCAGAGGGATGGAGTACTTC
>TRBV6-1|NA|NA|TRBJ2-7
CASIPIGGDEQYF
TGTGCCAGCATACCTATCGGAGGAGACGAGCAGTACTTC
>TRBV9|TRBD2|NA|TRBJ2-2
CASSLRLAASPGELFF
TGTGCCAGCAGCCTCCGACTAGCGGCCTCACCCGGGGAGCTGTTTTTT
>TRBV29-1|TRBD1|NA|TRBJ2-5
CSVADRGVQETQYF
TGCAGCGTGGCGGACAGGGGCGTCCAAGAGACCCAGTACTTC
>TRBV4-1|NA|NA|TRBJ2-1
CASSQGMGSGRRYEQFF
TGCGCCAGCAGCCAAGGTATGGGCAGCGGGCGTCGCTATGAGCAGTTCTTC
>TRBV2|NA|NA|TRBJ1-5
CASSELTLNQPQHF
TGTGCCAGCAGTGAACTAACCCTGAATCAGCCCCAGCATTTT
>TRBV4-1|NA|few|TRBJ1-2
CASSPRSGPNYGYTF
TGCGCCAGCAGCCCTCGGAGCGGACCTAACTATGGCTACACCTTC
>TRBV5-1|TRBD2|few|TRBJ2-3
CASSTSTSGATDTQYF
TGCGCCAGCAGCACCTCGACTAGCGGGGCCACAGATACGCAGTATTTT
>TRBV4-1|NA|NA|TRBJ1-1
CATQGQSRGTEAFF
TGCGCCACTCAAGGGCAATCAAGGGGCACTGAAGCTTTCTTT
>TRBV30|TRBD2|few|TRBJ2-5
CAWGLAGEETQYF
TGTGCCTGGGGACTAGCGGGAGAAGAGACCCAGTACTTC
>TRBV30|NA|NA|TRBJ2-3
CAWRQGQFTDTQYF
TGTGCCTGGAGGCAAGGACAGTTTACAGATACGCAGTATTTT
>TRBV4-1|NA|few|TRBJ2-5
CASSQGGSSAAEETQYF
TGCGCCAGCAGCCAAGGCGGGTCGAGCGCGGCGGAAGAGACCCAGTACTTC
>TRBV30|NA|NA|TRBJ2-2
CAWGQETGELFF
TGTGCCTGGGGACAAGAAACCGGGGAGCTGTTTTTT
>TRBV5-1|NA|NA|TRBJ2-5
CASSQQETQYF
TGCGCCAGCAGCCAACAAGAGACCCAGTACTTC
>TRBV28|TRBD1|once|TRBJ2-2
CASSLFGQGVAGELFF
TGTGCCAGCAGTTTATTTGGACAGGGGGTAGCCGGGGAGCTGTTTTTT
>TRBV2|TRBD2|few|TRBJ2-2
CASTRLAGGPTGELFF
TGTGCCAGCACCCGACTAGCGGGAGGGCCTACCGGGGAGCTGTTTTTT